This T cell receptor beta chain was identified during a study of technical replicates of blood from a handful of donors. Produced via immunoSEQ multiplex PCR; TCRdb's table is partial and in-frame only. The table includes 80,000 or so clones, 90% to 97% detected once. The sample was T cells isolated from PBMCs. The receptor was isolated from a human donor in good health.

Here the CDR3 DNA reads TGTGCCAGCAGTTTACTAGCGGGCCCGGGTGAGCAGTTCTTC. It codes for CASSLLAGPGEQFF. The J gene is TRBJ2-1, the V gene TRBV27, with 8 bases that match TRBD2. Germline CDR1 is MNHEY and CDR2 is SMNVEV (reference sequence). Unmatched junction bases numbered 6, after V lost 2 bases and J lost 9 bases. This CDR3 contains 14 residues.